The 22 T cell receptor beta chains reported below all come from one sample, sequenced in a study of cytomegalovirus exposure and HLA in healthy donors. PCR used 60 Vbeta primers and 13 Jbeta primers. Clones were read by immunoSEQ multiplex PCR, and TCRdb kept only the in-frame ones, dropping some. The sample holds approximately 130,000 clones, approximately 87% seen once. Sequencing input: PBMCs. Source of these receptors: a man between 40 and 49 years old in good health and CMV-seronegative.

This chain connects TRBV7-3 to TRBJ2-3, with 16 bases matching TRBD2. The V and J ends lost 5 bases and 0 bases, in that order; junction bases with no gene match: 11. This CDR3 region has 20 residues. The germline gives CDR1 SGHTA, CDR2 FQGTGA. As DNA, the CDR3 is TGTGCCAGCAGCCCCAGGGGACTAGCGGGGGGGCCAGGGAGCACAGATACGCAGTATTTT. As protein: CASSPRGLAGGPGSTDTQYF.

This clone was detected only a few times. The chain recombines TRBV5-1 with TRBJ1-1; possible D gene TRBD1, 5 bases. Trimming pared 4 bases from V and 1 base from J, leaving 8 bases between. In germline, CDR1 is SGHRS, CDR2 YFSETQ. CDR3 size: 13 residues. CDR3 sequence (DNA): TGCGCCAGCAGCACAGGACCGAACACTGAAGCTTTCTTT. Protein product: CASSTGPNTEAFF.

The chain is built from TRBV30 and TRBJ2-2, with 7 bases lining up with TRBD1. The CDR3 is made up of 13 amino acids. Germline V CDR1 and CDR2: GTSNPN, SVGIG (reference sequence). Losses at the gene ends were 3 bases for V and 6 bases for J; bases not matched to a gene: 4. The CDR3 DNA reads as TGTGCCTGGAGGGGGACAGACGCCGGGGAGCTGTTTTTT. It encodes CAWRGTDAGELFF.

The rearrangement links TRBV27 to TRBJ2-7; D gene uncertain. Germline assignment: CDR1 MNHEY and CDR2 SMNVEV (reference sequence). The CDR3 extends over 15 amino acids. The V gene lost 5 bases and the J gene lost 6 bases, with 20 bases spanning the gap. The CDR3 spells CASSAPGSSLGEQYF. In nucleotides, the CDR3 is TGTGCCAGCAGTGCCCCCGGGTCGAGCCTAGGCGAGCAGTACTTC.

The CDR3 region has the DNA TGTGCCAGCTCTTCAAGCGGGAGGGCCTCACAAGAGACCCAGTACTTC. Protein product: CASSSSGRASQETQYF. The gene calls are TRBV19 and TRBJ2-5; 10 bases agree with TRBD2. The CDR3 has 16 amino acids. The germline gives CDR1 LNHDA, CDR2 SQIVND (reference sequence). The junction had 12 bases not matched to a gene; V was cut back by 9 bases and J by 2 bases.

This sequence joins TRBV11-1 and TRBJ2-2, with D maybe TRBD1 (6 bases). V lost 6 bases and J lost 1, with 12 bases in between. The length of the CDR3 is 15 residues. Per the germline V gene, CDR1 is SGHAT and CDR2 is FQDESV (reference sequence). The DNA for the CDR3 is TGTGCCAGCAGGGGACAAACCCTGAACACCGGGGAGCTGTTTTTT. Its translation: CASRGQTLNTGELFF.

The chain recombines TRBV19 with TRBJ1-1, with 7 bases matching TRBD1. Trimming took 0 bases from V and 4 from J; bases not matched to a gene: 17. Germline loops: CDR1 LNHDA, CDR2 SQIVND (reference sequence). The CDR3 runs to 19 residues. CDR3 sequence (DNA): TGTGCCAGTAGTATAGACCCCAGGGGGTCCATTCTCTTTTTCACTGAAGCTTTCTTT. Its protein product is CASSIDPRGSILFFTEAFF.

The gene calls are TRBV14 and TRBJ1-2; D gene ambiguous. The germline V and J ends were trimmed by 6 bases and 4 bases, with 12 bases remaining between them. The CDR3 contains 13 residues. Germline V gene data show CDR1 as SGHDN and CDR2 as FVKESK. For the CDR3, the DNA is TGTGCCAGCAGAGACGGAGGAACCTATGGCTACACCTTC. It yields the protein CASRDGGTYGYTF. Drawing the rest from reference TRBV14 and TRBJ1-2, the complete variable domain is EAGVTQFPSHSVIEKGQTVTLRCDPISGHDNLYWYRRVMGKEIKFLLHFVKESKQDESGMPNNRFLAERTGGTYSTLKVQPAELEDSGVYFCASRDGGTYGYTFGSGTRLTVV.

The chain couples TRBV19 to TRBJ1-5; D remains ambiguous. The CDR3 sequence is 12 residues long. Germline V gene data show CDR1 as LNHDA and CDR2 as SQIVND (reference sequence). Trimming pared 7 bases from V and 2 bases from J, leaving 6 bases between. CDR3 coding DNA: TGTGCCAGTAAGCAAGGCAATCAGCCCCAGCATTTT. Amino acid sequence: CASKQGNQPQHF.

This clone was recorded once. One end of the junction fails to match germline, which may point to a read error. The sample carries other DNA sequences with the same CDR3. This chain links TRBV9 with TRBJ2-7; D may be TRBD1 (6 bases). This CDR3 has 15 amino acids. Per the germline V gene, CDR1 is SGDLS and CDR2 is YYNGEE. CDR3 amino acids: CASSVRDTSSYEQYF. The CDR3 DNA reads TGCGCCAGCAGCGTCCGGGACACTAGCTCCTACGAGCAGTACTTC.

This clone was seen only a few times. The chain recombines TRBV11-1 with TRBJ2-7; TRBD1 aligns across 7 bases. The V segment lost 4 bases and the J segment 5 bases; nucleotides outside the gene matches: 8. The CDR3 is 14 amino acids. Germline CDR1 SGHAT, CDR2 FQDESV (reference sequence). The CDR3 nucleotides are TGTGCCAGCAGCTATTCAATCACAGGGGACGAGCAGTACTTC. It codes for CASSYSITGDEQYF.

The rearrangement links TRBV30 to TRBJ2-1, with D tentatively TRBD2 (5 bases). In germline, CDR1 is GTSNPN, CDR2 SVGIG (reference sequence). CDR3 length: 14 residues. V gave up 0 bases and J gave up 12 bases, with 18 bases separating them. The CDR3 loop reads CAWSVSLAGVGQFF. The CDR3 DNA follows: TGTGCCTGGAGTGTATCGCTAGCCGGGGTAGGGCAGTTCTTC.

CDR3 residues: CAWSLADYEQYF. The CDR3 DNA sequence: TGTGCCTGGAGTCTAGCGGACTACGAGCAGTACTTC. The rearrangement links TRBV30 to TRBJ2-7, with TRBD2 matching 7 bases. The junction had 1 base not matched to a gene; V was cut back by 2 bases and J by 3 bases. Per germline, CDR1 GTSNPN and CDR2 SVGIG (reference sequence). The CDR3 consists of 12 residues.

The gene calls are TRBV27 and TRBJ1-5; a weak D match, TRBD1 (6 bases). CDR3 length equals 18 residues. Germline-derived CDR1 and CDR2 are MNHEY and SMNVEV (reference sequence). Trimming took off 1 base at V and 0 bases at J, with 16 bases between the two ends. The CDR3 loop is CASSLYGGQPYSNQPQHF. The CDR3, as DNA: TGTGCCAGCAGTTTATACGGCGGACAGCCATATAGCAATCAGCCCCAGCATTTT.

V usage is TRBV27 and J usage is TRBJ1-4; 8 bases fit TRBD1. Germline assignment: CDR1 MNHEY and CDR2 SMNVEV (reference sequence). The J segment lost 4 bases and the V segment lost 5 bases, leaving 6 bases of the junction unmatched. The CDR3 runs 15 residues. The DNA for the CDR3 is TGTGCCAGCAGTCCCCAGGGGGCGGTTAATGAAAAACTGTTTTTT. It specifies CASSPQGAVNEKLFF.

DNA of the CDR3: TGCGCCAGCAGTGAGAACGACAGGCCCTATCAGCCCCAGCATTTT. Translating it yields CASSENDRPYQPQHF. The rearrangement links TRBV10-1 to TRBJ1-5; D possibly corresponds to TRBD1 (6 bases). Germline loops: CDR1 WNHNN, CDR2 SYGVQD (reference sequence). Trimming left V 2 bases short and J 5 bases short, with 13 bases between. This CDR3 comprises 15 residues.

This CDR3 is CASMELKEEKLFF. The CDR3 DNA reads as TGTGCCAGCATGGAGCTTAAGGAGGAAAAACTGTTTTTT. The chain links TRBV28 to TRBJ1-4; D is uncertain. From germline, CDR1 is MDHEN and CDR2 SYDVKM. This CDR3 has 13 residues. The germline V and J ends were trimmed by 7 bases and 8 bases, with 14 bases remaining between them.

The chain couples TRBV28 to TRBJ2-5; 11 bases align to TRBD2. The CDR3 is made up of 18 amino acids. V lost 3 bases and J lost 0; bases outside the gene matches: 9. Looked up from germline, CDR1 is MDHEN and CDR2 is SYDVKM. DNA for the CDR3: TGTGCCAGCAGTTTTCCCCTACTAGCGGGGGCTTACCAAGAGACCCAGTACTTC. This gives the protein CASSFPLLAGAYQETQYF.

This chain connects TRBV27 to TRBJ1-1, with TRBD1 identical over 7 bases. Trimming removed 1 base from V and 6 bases from J; junction bases left unmatched: 14. The CDR3 runs to 17 residues. CDR1 MNHEY and CDR2 SMNVEV come from the germline V gene (reference sequence). DNA for the CDR3: TGTGCCAGCAGTTTATGGCGCAGTTCAGGGGGTCCGGCTGAAGCTTTCTTT. This encodes CASSLWRSSGGPAEAFF.

The count of this clone is one. V usage is TRBV19 and J usage is TRBJ2-2, with a possible D match to TRBD1 (8 bases). Trimming took 7 bases from V and 7 from J, leaving 19 bases between them. The CDR3 spans 15 residues. Germline V gene sequence: CDR1 LNHDA, CDR2 SQIVND (reference sequence). In DNA, the CDR3 is TGTGCCAGTAACTTCCCAGGGGGCGGGAGCGGGGAGCTGTTTTTT. The encoded protein is CASNFPGGGSGELFF.

This chain joins TRBV9 and TRBJ2-5, with a weak D call TRBD1 (7 bases). Germline loops: CDR1 SGDLS, CDR2 YYNGEE. The CDR3 runs 15 residues. V lost 3 bases to trimming and J lost 1 base, with 13 bases between them. The DNA of the CDR3 is TGTGCCAGCAGCGCGACGGGGGACAGCCAAGAGACCCAGTACTTC. This codes for CASSATGDSQETQYF.

The count of this clone is one. The rearrangement joins TRBV9 to TRBJ1-3, with D possibly TRBD1 on 6 matching bases. Trimming left V 8 bases short and J 3 bases short, with 15 bases between. The CDR3 runs to 14 residues. The germline gives CDR1 SGDLS, CDR2 YYNGEE. CDR3 in DNA: TGTGCCAGTACACGGGGGGGGCTTGGAAACACCATATATTTT. Encoded protein: CASTRGGLGNTIYF.